The rows below give T cell receptor beta chains drawn from one sample of a study of blood T cell repertoires in COVID-19. Assay: immunoSEQ multiplex PCR; the TCRdb copy retains only in-frame clones and omits some. Here the sample spans around 250,000 clones, approximately 85% being singletons. The sequencing sample was made of PBMCs or T cells enriched from blood (not recorded which). These receptors all come from a woman between 50 and 59 years old who had been exposed to COVID-19. CDR3s include the opening cysteine and the closing phenylalanine or tryptophan. D genes are given only for firm matches. The size field is filled for only some rows; it gives once, few, many or a size class.

clone_size | j_call | d_call | v_call | cdr3_aa | cdr3_nt
NA | TRBJ1-1 | NA | TRBV7-2 | CASSFGGQNTEAFF | TGTGCCAGCAGCTTCGGGGGGCAGAACACTGAAGCTTTCTTT
NA | TRBJ2-7 | NA | TRBV5-6 | CASSLGAGTPFSYEQYF | TGTGCCAGCAGCTTGGGAGCCGGGACACCATTCTCCTACGAGCAGTACTTC
NA | TRBJ1-5 | NA | TRBV6-5 | CASTEGGSNQPQHF | TGTGCCAGCACCGAGGGCGGGAGCAATCAGCCCCAGCATTTT
NA | TRBJ1-2 | TRBD1 | TRBV6-1 | CASSDHLTDRDGYTF | TGTGCCAGCAGTGATCACTTGACCGACAGGGACGGCTACACCTTC
NA | TRBJ2-4 | TRBD2 | TRBV2 | CASRDRGLAGNIQYF | TGTGCCAGCAGAGACCGAGGACTAGCGGGAAACATTCAGTACTTC
few | TRBJ2-2 | NA | TRBV19 | CASSSPDTGELFF | TGTGCCAGTAGTTCCCCAGACACCGGGGAGCTGTTTTTT
NA | TRBJ2-1 | NA | TRBV19 | CASSIHPGDNEQFF | TGTGCCAGTAGTATACACCCCGGGGACAATGAGCAGTTCTTC
NA | TRBJ2-7 | TRBD2 | TRBV7-2 | CASSSKPGGSYEQYF | TGTGCCAGCAGCTCAAAGCCGGGGGGTTCCTACGAGCAGTACTTC
NA | TRBJ2-2 | TRBD1 | TRBV19 | CASRWDRGGVTGELFF | TGTGCCAGTAGATGGGACAGGGGCGGGGTAACCGGGGAGCTGTTTTTT
NA | TRBJ2-7 | TRBD1 | TRBV6-2/TRBV6-3 | CASSRTGNSGEQYF | TGTGCCAGCAGCCGGACAGGGAATTCGGGCGAGCAGTACTTC
NA | TRBJ1-3 | NA | TRBV7-7 | CASSLAAGFSGNTIYF | TGTGCCAGCAGCTTAGCTGCCGGGTTCTCTGGAAACACCATATATTTT
NA | TRBJ2-2 | NA | TRBV11-3 | CASSLDQAGELFF | TGTGCCAGCAGCTTAGATCAGGCCGGGGAGCTGTTTTTT
NA | TRBJ1-6 | NA | TRBV27 | CASSPQGTTYNSPLHF | TGTGCCAGCAGTCCTCAGGGGACAACCTATAATTCACCCCTCCACTTT
NA | TRBJ1-6 | NA | TRBV2 | CASSERRAGQHSPLHF | TGTGCCAGCAGTGAAAGGAGGGCAGGGCAACATTCACCCCTCCACTTT
NA | TRBJ2-2 | NA | TRBV7-3 | CASRGGTGELFF | TGTGCCAGCAGAGGGGGCACCGGGGAGCTGTTTTTT
NA | TRBJ2-3 | TRBD1 | TRBV19 | CASSTADRSSTDTQYF | TGTGCCAGTAGTACCGCGGACAGGTCGAGCACAGATACGCAGTATTTT
once | TRBJ2-3 | NA | TRBV5-1 | CASSRGGPRTDTQYF | TGCGCCAGCAGTAGGGGGGGGCCTCGGACAGATACGCAGTATTTT
NA | TRBJ2-1 | NA | TRBV5-1 | CASSRDNEQFF | TGCGCCAGCAGCCGGGACAATGAGCAGTTCTTC
NA | TRBJ2-3 | TRBD1 | TRBV28 | CASSPGTGWLTLLNTDTQYF | TGTGCCAGCAGTCCCGGGACAGGATGGCTCACTCTCCTGAACACAGATACGCAGTATTTT
NA | TRBJ1-6 | NA | TRBV4-1 | CASSPDMPIERSPLHF | TGCGCCAGCAGCCCCGACATGCCAATTGAAAGGTCACCCCTCCACTTT
NA | TRBJ1-2 | NA | TRBV7-8 | CASSPNLGGGYTF | TGTGCCAGCAGCCCGAACCTGGGAGGTGGCTACACCTTC
NA | TRBJ2-3 | NA | TRBV30 | CAWSRGAVEDTQYF | TGTGCCTGGAGTCGGGGAGCGGTCGAAGATACGCAGTATTTT
NA | TRBJ1-1 | NA | TRBV18 | CASSPQSQNTEAFF | TGTGCCAGCTCACCGCAAAGCCAGAACACTGAAGCTTTCTTT
once | TRBJ1-3 | NA | TRBV15 | CATSRVHFRTGNTIYF | TGTGCCACCAGCAGAGTCCATTTCAGGACTGGAAACACCATATATTTT
NA | TRBJ1-2 | TRBD1 | TRBV5-6 | CASSTSTGTYGYTF | TGTGCCAGCAGCACCTCGACAGGGACCTATGGCTACACCTTC
NA | TRBJ1-1 | NA | TRBV2 | CASSEGFRGNTEAFF | TGTGCCAGCAGTGAAGGCTTCAGGGGGAACACTGAAGCTTTCTTT
NA | TRBJ1-5 | NA | TRBV18 | CASSYGGNSNQPQHF | TGTGCCAGCTCATATGGAGGTAACAGCAATCAGCCCCAGCATTTT
few | TRBJ1-4 | TRBD1 | TRBV5-4 | CASSATGTGGEKLFF | TGTGCCAGCAGCGCGACCGGGACAGGGGGGGAAAAACTGTTTTTT